This passage covers 19 T cell receptor beta chains from one sample sequenced in a study of blood T cell repertoires in COVID-19. The data were produced by immunoSEQ multiplex PCR, yet TCRdb's version contains in-frame clones alone and is incomplete. The sample yields some 49,000 clones, 81% seen once. Sequenced sample: peripheral blood. The receptor source for this set is a woman of 80 years or more with COVID-19, enrolled during active disease.

The chain has TRBV19 and TRBJ2-6; 14 positions match TRBD2. CDR3 size: 18 residues. Germline lookup yields CDR1 LNHDA and CDR2 SQIVND (reference sequence). V lost 4 bases to trimming and J lost 0 bases; unmatched junction nucleotides: 2. The CDR3 sequence: CASSRGLAGVSGANVLTF. DNA for the CDR3: TGTGCCAGTAGTAGGGGACTAGCGGGAGTCTCTGGGGCCAACGTCCTGACTTTC.

The chain combines TRBV6-5 with TRBJ2-1, with a weak D call TRBD2 (6 bases). CDR1 and CDR2 (germline): MNHEY, SVGAGI. The CDR3 length is 15 residues. V was shortened by 5 bases and J by 5 bases, with 16 bases between the two germline ends. The DNA for the CDR3 is TGTGCCAGCAGTCGCGAGATGGGACTTAACAATGAGCAGTTCTTC. Translated, it gives CASSREMGLNNEQFF.

The CDR3 DNA is TGCGCCAGCAGCCAGGACAGAAGTGGCTACACCTTC. This gives the protein CASSQDRSGYTF. The rearrangement links TRBV5-1 to TRBJ1-2; TRBD1 might be the D (6 bases). Germline assignment: CDR1 SGHRS and CDR2 YFSETQ. V lost 4 bases, J lost 7 bases, and 11 bases lay in between. The CDR3 runs 12 residues. Full variable domain (remainder filled in from reference TRBV5-1 and TRBJ1-2): KAGVTQTPRYLIKTRGQQVTLSCSPISGHRSVSWYQQTPGQGLQFLFEYFSETQRNKGNFPGRFSGRQFSNSRSEMNVSTLELGDSALYLCASSQDRSGYTFGSGTRLTVV.

The V and J genes are TRBV5-1 and TRBJ2-1, with D possibly matching TRBD1 (5 bases). Germline V gene data show CDR1 as SGHRS and CDR2 as YFSETQ. V was shortened by 9 bases and J by 4 bases, with 11 bases between the two germline ends. The CDR3 runs to 12 residues. The CDR3 sequence is CANVGEYNEQFF. DNA for the CDR3: TGCGCCAACGTAGGGGAATACAATGAGCAGTTCTTC.

This clone has only one observation. The chain links TRBV20-1 to TRBJ2-3, with 10 nucleotides matching TRBD2. Germline CDR1 DFQATT, CDR2 SNEGSKA (reference sequence). V gave up 3 bases and J gave up 1 base; unmatched junction bases: 10. There are 17 residues in the CDR3. The DNA of the CDR3 is TGCAGTGCTAGTGTAGCGGGAGGACCTAGGGGCACAGATACGCAGTATTTT. This gives the protein CSASVAGGPRGTDTQYF.

The genes are TRBV30 and TRBJ1-2; 8 nucleotides agree with TRBD1. Germline CDR1 reads GTSNPN; CDR2 reads SVGIG (reference sequence). With V trimmed by 3 bases and J by 4 bases, 7 bases remained unmatched. The CDR3 runs 14 residues. The CDR3 reads CAWSGGDRLYGYTF. CDR3 DNA: TGTGCCTGGAGCGGTGGGGACAGGCTCTATGGCTACACCTTC.

The chain uses TRBV7-9 and TRBJ1-3; D call uncertain. Looked up from germline, CDR1 is SEHNR and CDR2 is FQNEAQ (reference sequence). There are 15 residues in the CDR3. V was cut by 5 bases and J by 4 bases, with 15 bases left in between. CDR3 nucleotide sequence: TGTGCCAGCAGCCTAAGGACTAGAGACGGAAACACCATATATTTT. Translating gives CASSLRTRDGNTIYF.

This chain joins TRBV25-1 and TRBJ2-4, with D maybe TRBD2 (6 bases). V shed 3 bases and J shed 11 bases, with 14 bases lying between them. This CDR3 comprises 13 residues. CDR1 is MGHDK, CDR2 SYGVNS, per germline. CDR3 in amino acids: CASSDSASGVQYF. The CDR3, as DNA: TGTGCCAGCAGTGACAGCGCCTCGGGAGTTCAGTACTTC.

V usage is TRBV6-5 and J usage is TRBJ1-1, with TRBD1 as a possible D gene (6 bases). Trimming took 6 bases from V and 1 from J, leaving 15 bases between them. Per the germline V gene, CDR1 is MNHEY and CDR2 is SVGAGI. This CDR3 is built from 15 residues. CDR3 DNA: TGTGCCAGCAGGCCACCGGGACAAAGGAACACTGAAGCTTTCTTT. Protein: CASRPPGQRNTEAFF.

The V gene is TRBV7-2, the J gene TRBJ1-1; D may be TRBD1 (6 bases). The CDR3 loop spans 17 amino acids. Trimming took off 5 bases at V and 0 bases at J, with 19 bases between the two ends. The germline V gene has CDR1 SGHTA and CDR2 FQGNSA. The CDR3: CASSPQGNEWMNTEAFF. The CDR3 DNA is TGTGCCAGCAGCCCACAGGGAAATGAATGGATGAACACTGAAGCTTTCTTT.

This clone was observed at least ten times. This chain joins TRBV4-1 and TRBJ2-7, with D uncertain. The CDR3 covers 13 residues. Trimming removed 0 bases from V and 6 bases from J, with 9 bases in between. Germline values: CDR1 MGHRA, CDR2 YSYEKL. DNA of the CDR3: TGCGCCAGCAGCCAAGATTGGAGAGGCGAGCAGTACTTC. It encodes CASSQDWRGEQYF.

The CDR3 DNA follows: TGTGCCAGCAGTACGCGACAGGGGATCTACTATGGCTACACCTTC. It encodes CASSTRQGIYYGYTF. The chain carries TRBV28 and TRBJ1-2; TRBD1 agrees at 8 bases. J was trimmed by 3 bases and V by 5 bases; bases with no gene match: 8. CDR1 and CDR2 from the germline V gene are MDHEN and SYDVKM. The CDR3 consists of 15 residues.

J is TRBJ2-3 and V is TRBV19, with 10 nucleotides matching TRBD1. The CDR3 spans 16 residues. V lost 4 bases to trimming and J lost 3 bases; unmatched junction nucleotides: 7. The germline gives CDR1 LNHDA, CDR2 SQIVND (reference sequence). CDR3 nucleotides: TGTGCCAGTAGTAATCCGGGACAGGGGTTAACAGATACGCAGTATTTT. Its protein is CASSNPGQGLTDTQYF.

The chain is built from TRBV11-2 and TRBJ2-7, with TRBD2 matching over 7 bases. Per germline, CDR1 SGHAT and CDR2 FQNNGV. Trimming cost V 5 bases and J 5 bases; bases outside gene matches: 6. This CDR3 has 13 residues. The DNA for the CDR3 is TGTGCCAGCAGCCCCGGACTAGTTCACGAGCAGTACTTC. Translated: CASSPGLVHEQYF.

The chain combines TRBV4-1 with TRBJ1-6; a weak D match, TRBD1 (5 bases). The length of the CDR3 is 15 residues. In germline, CDR1 is MGHRA, CDR2 YSYEKL. Trimming stripped 0 bases from V and 8 bases from J, with 11 bases between. In DNA form, the CDR3 reads TGCGCCAGCAGCCAAGATCGGGGGAGGGATTCACCCCTCCACTTT. Its protein is CASSQDRGRDSPLHF.

This clone appeared once. The gene calls are TRBV12-1 and TRBJ2-7; the table's D call, TRBD2, has no DNA check behind it. TRBV12-1 is classified as a pseudogene. The CDR3 totals 14 residues. The CDR3 here is CASTLPGLPYEQYF. DNA of the CDR3: TGTGCCAGCACCCTTCCGGGGTTACCCTACGAGCAGTACTTC.

V gene TRBV6-5 combines with J gene TRBJ1-3; D call uncertain. There are 15 residues in the CDR3. V lost 8 bases to trimming and J lost 0 bases, with 14 bases between them. CDR1 is MNHEY, CDR2 SVGAGI, per germline. CDR3 DNA sequence: TGTGCCAGCTCCCCAACGAGGATCTCTGGAAACACCATATATTTT. Translation: CASSPTRISGNTIYF.

This chain's CDR3 is CAWRADYNEQFF. DNA for the CDR3: TGTGCCTGGAGGGCTGACTACAATGAGCAGTTCTTC. The chain employs TRBV30 and TRBJ2-1; D remains ambiguous. The CDR3 contains 12 residues. The V end lost 3 bases, the J end lost 3 bases, and 6 bases lay between the germline ends. CDR1 and CDR2 (germline): GTSNPN, SVGIG (reference sequence).

The genes are TRBV19 and TRBJ2-1; 9 positions match TRBD1. CDR3 length: 13 residues. The V gene end was trimmed by 7 bases and the J gene end by 9 bases; junction bases not matched to a gene: 7. Germline assignment: CDR1 LNHDA and CDR2 SQIVND (reference sequence). The CDR3 DNA is TGTGCCAGTACCACCGGGACAGGGTTTGAGCAGTTCTTC. It is translated as CASTTGTGFEQFF.